The 20 T cell receptor beta chains given below trace back to one sample, sequenced in a study of T cells after posttransplantation cyclophosphamide. Using immunoSEQ multiplex PCR, the repertoire was profiled, and TCRdb retains in-frame clones only, with some absent. Found here are more than 20,000 clones, no singletons; the ten largest cover around 1.4%. Specimen: PBMCs. The receptors stem from a man aged 50 to 59 in good health, CMV-negative, and a related stem cell transplant donor.

This clone was recorded many times. The chain recombines TRBV30 with TRBJ2-6; the D gene is possibly TRBD1 (5 bases). Germline V gene lookup returns CDR1 GTSNPN and CDR2 SVGIG (reference sequence). Trimming stripped 0 bases from V and 2 bases from J, with 11 bases between. The CDR3 loop spans 16 amino acids. The CDR3 loop reads CAWSVGVTPGANVLTF. CDR3 bases: TGTGCCTGGAGTGTAGGGGTGACCCCTGGGGCCAACGTCCTGACTTTC.

This clone showed up many times. This chain links TRBV19 with TRBJ2-7, with D unresolved. The germline CDR1 and CDR2 sequences are LNHDA and SQIVND (reference sequence). The CDR3 length is 14 residues. The V end lost 1 base, the J end lost 0 bases, and 7 bases lay between the germline ends. The CDR3 protein is CASSIVANSYEQYF. CDR3 sequence (DNA): TGTGCCAGTAGTATAGTCGCGAACTCCTACGAGCAGTACTTC.

This clone was seen ten or more times. V gene TRBV9 combines with J gene TRBJ2-2; 9 bases match TRBD2. Germline CDR1 is SGDLS and CDR2 is YYNGEE. V lost 3 bases to trimming and J lost 1 base; unmatched junction nucleotides: 4. The CDR3 covers 16 residues. CDR3 protein: CASSARLAENTGELFF. The CDR3 DNA follows: TGTGCCAGCAGCGCTAGACTAGCGGAGAACACCGGGGAGCTGTTTTTT.

This clone was observed many times. J is TRBJ2-3 and V is TRBV19; 7 positions match TRBD2. The CDR3 length is 13 residues. Germline CDR1 reads LNHDA; CDR2 reads SQIVND (reference sequence). The V and J ends lost 7 bases and 4 bases, in that order; junction bases with no gene match: 5. This CDR3 is CASKTSVADTQYF. The CDR3 coding sequence is TGTGCCAGTAAAACTAGCGTAGCAGATACGCAGTATTTT.

There are a few counts of this clone. Since a much larger clone is just one base distant, this may be a read error. The genes are TRBV5-8 and TRBJ2-1, with 14 bases identical to TRBD2. The CDR3 consists of 17 residues. Germline V gene lookup returns CDR1 SGHTS and CDR2 YDEGEE. Here the CDR3 DNA reads TGTGTCAGCAGCTTGGGGGGGACTAGCGGGGGCTACGGAGAGCAGTTCTTC. This encodes CVSSLGGTSGGYGEQFF.

This clone appeared many times. The chain couples TRBV27 to TRBJ1-1; 7 positions match TRBD1. The CDR3 consists of 15 residues. From germline, CDR1 is MNHEY and CDR2 SMNVEV (reference sequence). The V and J ends lost 7 bases and 1 base, in that order; junction bases with no gene match: 9. The chain's CDR3 is CASIPEGGANTEAFF. In DNA form, the CDR3 reads TGTGCCAGCATTCCGGAAGGGGGCGCGAACACTGAAGCTTTCTTT.

This clone was found many times. The CDR3 DNA follows: TGTGCCAGCAGTCTCGGGGACAGGTCGGGCGGTGGCTACACCTTC. Its translation: CASSLGDRSGGGYTF. The V call is TRBV27, the J call TRBJ1-2, with 8 bases aligning to TRBD1. Germline V gene data show CDR1 as MNHEY and CDR2 as SMNVEV (reference sequence). CDR3 length: 15 residues. J lost 7 bases, V lost 5 bases, and 12 bases had no gene match.

The table lists this clone with many counts. CDR3 in amino acids: CASSYASGRAGETQYF. The CDR3 DNA sequence: TGTGCCAGCAGTTACGCTAGCGGGAGGGCCGGGGAGACCCAGTACTTC. The genes are TRBV6-5 and TRBJ2-5; 12 positions match TRBD2. CDR1 and CDR2 (germline): MNHEY, SVGAGI. V dropped 2 bases and J dropped 5; count of bases not matched to a gene: 6. There are 16 residues in the CDR3.

This clone showed up many times. This chain connects TRBV28 to TRBJ1-3; D gene uncertain. The germline V and J ends were trimmed by 6 bases and 4 bases, with 7 bases remaining between them. The CDR3 runs to 12 residues. Germline V gene lookup returns CDR1 MDHEN and CDR2 SYDVKM. For the CDR3, the DNA is TGTGCCAGCAGCGAGGCCGGAAACACCATATATTTT. This codes for CASSEAGNTIYF. Supplemented by reference TRBV28 and TRBJ1-3, the full variable domain reads DVKVTQSSRYLVKRTGEKVFLECVQDMDHENMFWYRQDPGLGLRLIYFSYDVKMKEKGDIPEGYSVSREKKERFSLILESASTNQTSMYLCASSEAGNTIYFGEGSWLTVV.

Many counts were recorded for this clone. V usage is TRBV7-2 and J usage is TRBJ1-6, with D hard to call. The germline V gene encodes CDR1 SGHTA and CDR2 FQGNSA. The CDR3 consists of 17 residues. Trimming pared 2 bases from V and 9 bases from J, leaving 20 bases between. CDR3 residues: CASSLLNRGAGGSPLHF. The CDR3 DNA is TGTGCCAGCAGCTTATTAAATCGAGGAGCTGGTGGTTCACCCCTCCACTTT.

This clone was seen ten or more times. The chain is built from TRBV7-3 and TRBJ1-1, with a weak D call TRBD1 (6 bases). The CDR3 runs to 13 residues. V gave up 4 bases and J gave up 5 bases, with 11 bases separating them. The germline CDR1 and CDR2 sequences are SGHTA and FQGTGA. CDR3 loop: CASSSLQGTEAFF. Here the CDR3 DNA reads TGTGCCAGCAGCTCCCTTCAGGGGACTGAAGCTTTCTTT.

This clone has a count of ten or more. The chain recombines TRBV7-2 with TRBJ1-1; 7 positions match TRBD1. The V gene's germline CDR1 is SGHTA and CDR2 FQGNSA. The CDR3 consists of 14 residues. The ends lost 0 bases at V and 4 bases at J; junction bases unmatched: 2. The chain's CDR3 is CASSLATGATEAFF. The CDR3 DNA is TGTGCCAGCAGCTTAGCCACAGGGGCCACTGAAGCTTTCTTT.

This clone was counted at least ten times. The chain is built from TRBV19 and TRBJ2-1; 8 bases are shared with TRBD1. CDR1 and CDR2 from the germline V gene are LNHDA and SQIVND (reference sequence). This CDR3 contains 15 residues. The ends lost 8 bases at V and 3 bases at J; junction bases unmatched: 9. CDR3 nucleotide sequence: TGTGCCAGTTCTGACCGGGACAGGAGCTACAATGAGCAGTTCTTC. Its translation is CASSDRDRSYNEQFF.

This clone was observed many times. V usage is TRBV5-1 and J usage is TRBJ1-2; the D gene is possibly TRBD1 (6 bases). Germline values: CDR1 SGHRS, CDR2 YFSETQ. V was trimmed by 2 bases and J by 4 bases, leaving 15 bases between them. CDR3 length equals 15 residues. The CDR3 region has the DNA TGCGCCAGCAGCTTACAGGGTAGTGTCGCCTATGGCTACACCTTC. Protein product: CASSLQGSVAYGYTF.

This clone was seen many times. The chain couples TRBV11-2 to TRBJ2-1; 9 bases line up with TRBD1. Germline values: CDR1 SGHAT, CDR2 FQNNGV. V was pared by 5 bases and J by 6 bases, with 11 bases of the junction left unmatched. The length of the CDR3 is 16 residues. The CDR3 DNA follows: TGTGCCAGCAGCCTCGCGGGACAGGGCCTTTCCAATGAGCAGTTCTTC. Translation: CASSLAGQGLSNEQFF.

The table lists this clone with many counts. The J gene is TRBJ1-3, the V gene TRBV10-2; D remains ambiguous. Looked up from germline, CDR1 is WSHSY and CDR2 is SAAADI. The CDR3 length is 14 residues. Trimming left V 1 base short and J 0 bases short, with 4 bases between. CDR3 protein: CASSELSSGNTIYF. CDR3 DNA: TGCGCCAGCAGTGAGTTGAGCTCTGGAAACACCATATATTTT.

This clone was observed at least ten times. This chain links TRBV19 with TRBJ2-5, with no clear D. Germline V gene data show CDR1 as LNHDA and CDR2 as SQIVND (reference sequence). The CDR3 is 12 amino acids. Deletions cut 3 bases from V and 4 bases from J, with 6 bases between. The CDR3 loop is CASSISLETQYF. The CDR3 DNA reads as TGTGCCAGTAGTATCTCGTTAGAGACCCAGTACTTC.

V and J are TRBV6-1 and TRBJ2-5, with D perhaps TRBD2 (5 bases). Gene TRBJ2-7 matches the end of the DNA better, so the J call may be wrong. Germline V gene lookup returns CDR1 MNHNS and CDR2 SASEGT. CDR3 length: 14 residues. This chain's CDR3 is CASSVGGSTYEQYF. CDR3 nucleotide sequence: TGTGCCAGCAGTGTCGGCGGGTCAACCTACGAGCAGTACTTC.

This clone has a count of ten or more. The J gene is TRBJ2-7, the V gene TRBV6-1; 7 nucleotides align to TRBD1. Germline CDR1 is MNHNS and CDR2 is SASEGT. The CDR3 totals 12 residues. Germline trimming cut 6 bases from V and 5 bases from J; bases unmatched to any gene: 4. The CDR3 coding sequence is TGTGCCAGCAGGCTAGACAGGGACGAGCAGTACTTC. Translating it yields CASRLDRDEQYF.

This clone has at least ten counts. The rearrangement joins TRBV9 to TRBJ1-1; no clear D gene. The CDR3 length is 13 residues. Germline CDR1 and CDR2: SGDLS and YYNGEE. The V gene lost 0 bases and the J gene lost 8 bases, with 11 bases spanning the gap. DNA of the CDR3: TGTGCCAGCAGCGTAGGTACGGGGTCAGAAGCTTTCTTT. It translates to CASSVGTGSEAFF.